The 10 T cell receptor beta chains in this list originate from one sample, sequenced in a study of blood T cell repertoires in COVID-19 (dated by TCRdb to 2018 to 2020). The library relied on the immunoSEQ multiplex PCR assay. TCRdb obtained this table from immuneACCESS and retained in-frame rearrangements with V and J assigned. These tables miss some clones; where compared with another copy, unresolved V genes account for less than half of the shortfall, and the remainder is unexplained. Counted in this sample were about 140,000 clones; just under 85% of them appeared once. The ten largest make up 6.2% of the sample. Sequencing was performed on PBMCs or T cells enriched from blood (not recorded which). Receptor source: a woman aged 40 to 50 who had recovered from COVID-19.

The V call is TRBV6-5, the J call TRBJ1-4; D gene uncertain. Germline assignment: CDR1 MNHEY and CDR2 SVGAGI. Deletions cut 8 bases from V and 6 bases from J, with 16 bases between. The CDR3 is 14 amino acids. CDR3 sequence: CASQRERLDEKLFF. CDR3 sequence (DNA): TGTGCCAGCCAGAGGGAGAGGCTTGATGAAAAACTGTTTTTT.

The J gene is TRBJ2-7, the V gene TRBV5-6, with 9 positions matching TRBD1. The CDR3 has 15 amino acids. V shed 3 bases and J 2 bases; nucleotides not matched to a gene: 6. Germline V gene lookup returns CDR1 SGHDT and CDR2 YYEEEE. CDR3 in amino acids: CASSSGRDRAYEQYF. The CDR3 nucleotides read TGTGCCAGCAGCTCTGGGAGGGACAGGGCCTACGAGCAGTACTTC.

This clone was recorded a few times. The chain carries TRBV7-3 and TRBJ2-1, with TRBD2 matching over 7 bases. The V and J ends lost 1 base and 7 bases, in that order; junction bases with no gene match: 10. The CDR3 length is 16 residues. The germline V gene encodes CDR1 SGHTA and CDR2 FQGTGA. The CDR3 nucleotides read TGTGCCAGCAGCTTAAGTGCGGGAGAGGGGTGGAATGAGCAGTTCTTC. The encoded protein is CASSLSAGEGWNEQFF.

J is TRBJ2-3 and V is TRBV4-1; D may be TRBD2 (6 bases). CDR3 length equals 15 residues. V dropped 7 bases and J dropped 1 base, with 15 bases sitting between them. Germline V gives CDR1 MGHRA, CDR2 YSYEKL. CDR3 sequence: CASTPEGWGTDTQYF. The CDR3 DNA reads TGCGCCAGCACCCCGGAGGGTTGGGGCACAGATACGCAGTATTTT.

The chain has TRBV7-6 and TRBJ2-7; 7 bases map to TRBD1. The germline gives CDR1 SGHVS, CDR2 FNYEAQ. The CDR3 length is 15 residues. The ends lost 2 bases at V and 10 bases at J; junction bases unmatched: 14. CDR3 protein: CASSLMFGGAGGQYF. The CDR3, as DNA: TGTGCCAGCAGCTTAATGTTCGGTGGGGCAGGGGGACAGTACTTC.

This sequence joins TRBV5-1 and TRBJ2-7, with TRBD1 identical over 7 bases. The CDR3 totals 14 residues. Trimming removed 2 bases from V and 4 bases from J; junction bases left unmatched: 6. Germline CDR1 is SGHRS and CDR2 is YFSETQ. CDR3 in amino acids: CASSFRQGGYEQYF. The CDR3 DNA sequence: TGCGCCAGCAGCTTCCGACAGGGTGGATACGAGCAGTACTTC.

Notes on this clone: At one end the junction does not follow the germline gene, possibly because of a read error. The CDR3 loop is CASSSGTGTGEQYF. In DNA, the CDR3 is TGTGCTAGCAGCTCTGGGACAGGGACCGGCGAGCAGTACTTC. The rearrangement joins TRBV7-7 to TRBJ2-7; 9 positions match TRBD1. Germline CDR1 SSHAT, CDR2 FNYEAQ (reference sequence). The length of the CDR3 is 14 residues.

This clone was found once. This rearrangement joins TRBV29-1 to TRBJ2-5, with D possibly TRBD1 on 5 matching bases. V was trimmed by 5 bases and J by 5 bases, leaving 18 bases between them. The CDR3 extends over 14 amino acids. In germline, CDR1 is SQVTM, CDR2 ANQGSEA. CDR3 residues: CSVKKGLASETQYF. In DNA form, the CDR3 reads TGCAGCGTTAAGAAGGGGCTTGCCTCGGAGACCCAGTACTTC. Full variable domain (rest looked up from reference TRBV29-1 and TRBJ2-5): SAVISQKPSRDICQRGTSLTIQCQVDSQVTMMFWYRQQPGQSLTLIATANQGSEATYESGFVIDKFPISRPNLTFSTLTVSNMSPEDSSIYLCSVKKGLASETQYFGPGTRLLVL.

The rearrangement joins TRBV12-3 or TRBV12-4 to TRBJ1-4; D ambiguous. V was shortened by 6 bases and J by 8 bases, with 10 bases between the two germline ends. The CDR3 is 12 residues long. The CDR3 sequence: CASSPGREKLFF. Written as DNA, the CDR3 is TGTGCCAGCAGCCCAGGCCGAGAAAAACTGTTTTTT.

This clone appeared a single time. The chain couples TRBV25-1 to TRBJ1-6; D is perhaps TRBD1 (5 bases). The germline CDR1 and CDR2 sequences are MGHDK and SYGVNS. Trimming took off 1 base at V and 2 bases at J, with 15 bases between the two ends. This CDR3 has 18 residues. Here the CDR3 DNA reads TGTGCCAGCAGTGAATTAGGAGACAGTCTTCCCTATAATTCACCCCTCCACTTT. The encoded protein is CASSELGDSLPYNSPLHF.